This T cell receptor (beta chain) was obtained from a study of OX40 agonist ivuxolimab in advanced cancers. This table comes from immunoSEQ multiplex PCR, and its TCRdb copy is limited to in-frame clones, with some not included. This sample has tens of thousands of clones, with less than 90% found just once. V was cut by 1 base and J by 5 bases, with 17 bases left in between. The germline V gene encodes CDR1 SGHDN and CDR2 FVKESK. This CDR3 has 17 amino acids. This specimen was CD4+ or CD8+ T cells sorted from blood, taken in a trial of the OX40 agonist ivuxolimab. The sequence came from an adult with an advanced solid tumor such as melanoma, head and neck, liver or kidney cancer. The gene calls are TRBV14 and TRBJ2-2; D is unresolved. This chain's CDR3 is CASSQGPGGALTGELFF. The CDR3 DNA reads TGTGCCAGCAGCCAAGGCCCCGGTGGAGCGTTGACCGGGGAGCTGTTTTTT.